Shown below are 18 T cell receptor beta chains from a single sample sequenced in a study of post-analysis software for immune sequencing data (dated by TCRdb to about 2015). Here is what the overall study found, with its caveats: A handful of TRBV segments, including TRBV5-6, TRBV5-1 and TRBV20-1, were significantly more frequent in patients than controls.

The library was made by PCR. Sequencing relied on an Illumina HiSeq 2500. Unique molecular identifiers were incorporated into TCR beta cDNA libraries to reduce PCR and sequencing biases. The public reads were run again by TCRdb, first through fastp at Q25 and then through MiXCR, and only productive beta chains were kept. Rows are combined by CDR3 protein, so each entry shows the most common genes and DNA. The sample has more than 500,000 distinct CDR3 sequences on record, 34% of them singletons. The ten largest clones take up under 7% of the sample. No cognate antigen is known for these TCRs. The sample was blood. The receptor source for this set is a girl aged 2-17 years with multiple sclerosis.

The chain links TRBV12-3 or TRBV12-4 to TRBJ2-1; maybe TRBD1 (6 bases). V lost 4 bases and J 5 bases, leaving 12 bases between the germline ends. This CDR3 contains 14 residues. CDR3 nucleotide sequence: TGTGCCAGCAGTTCAGGGGAGCCAGACAATGAGCAGTTCTTC. Amino acids: CASSSGEPDNEQFF.

The chain has TRBV12-3 or TRBV12-4 and TRBJ1-2, with D perhaps TRBD1 (5 bases). The germline V and J ends were trimmed by 4 bases and 4 bases, with 16 bases remaining between them. This CDR3 comprises 15 residues. Here the CDR3 reads CASSWDVGTTYGYTF. The CDR3 DNA reads as TGTGCCAGCAGTTGGGATGTGGGGACGACCTATGGCTACACCTTC.

This clonotype was observed a handful of times. The chain employs TRBV24-1 and TRBJ1-1; 7 positions match TRBD1. The CDR3 covers 13 residues. J was trimmed by 5 bases and V by 7 bases; bases with no gene match: 6. The germline V gene encodes CDR1 KGHDR and CDR2 SFDVKD. The CDR3 is CATSHGRGTEAFF. As DNA, the CDR3 is TGTGCCACCAGCCATGGCAGGGGGACTGAAGCTTTCTTT.

The rearrangement joins TRBV12-3 or TRBV12-4 to TRBJ2-6; 12 positions match TRBD1. Germline trimming cut 7 bases from V and 4 bases from J; bases unmatched to any gene: 5. The CDR3 is made up of 16 amino acids. The CDR3 nucleotides are TGTGCCAGCACCCGGGACAGGGGGCCAGGGGCCAACGTCCTGACTTTC. It encodes CASTRDRGPGANVLTF.

The chain employs TRBV3-1 and TRBJ2-1; 10 bases match TRBD2. V shed 1 base and J 8 bases; nucleotides not matched to a gene: 8. Germline CDR1 reads LGHDT; CDR2 reads YNNKEL (reference sequence). The CDR3 contains 16 residues. Written as DNA, the CDR3 is TGTGCCAGCAGCCAAGCTCCTAGCGGGGGATACGATGAGCAGTTCTTC. Its translation is CASSQAPSGGYDEQFF.

The chain combines TRBV19 with TRBJ1-6; D uncertain. Trimming left V 3 bases short and J 2 bases short, with 11 bases between. Per the germline V gene, CDR1 is LNHDA and CDR2 is SQIVND (reference sequence). The CDR3 has 16 amino acids. The CDR3 here is CASSIWAGTYNSPLHF. The CDR3 bases are TGTGCCAGTAGTATCTGGGCTGGGACCTATAATTCACCCCTCCACTTT.

In its sample, this clonotype was seen a few times. This rearrangement joins TRBV7-2 to TRBJ2-1; D assignment may be TRBD1 or TRBD2 (5 bases each). Germline loops: CDR1 SGHTA, CDR2 FQGNSA. This CDR3 comprises 16 residues. V lost 5 bases and J lost 2, with 16 bases in between. DNA for the CDR3: TGTGCCAGCAGCACCCGGGACCCTGGGGCCTACAATGAGCAGTTCTTC. It specifies CASSTRDPGAYNEQFF. The complete variable domain, with remaining parts taken from reference TRBV7-2 and TRBJ2-1, reads GAGVSQSPSNKVTEKGKDVELRCDPISGHTALYWYRQSLGQGLEFLIYFQGNSAPDKSGLPSDRFSAERTGGSVSTLTIQRTQQEDSAVYLCASSTRDPGAYNEQFFGPGTRLTVL.

This clonotype showed up just a few times. The rearrangement joins TRBV12-3 or TRBV12-4 to TRBJ1-1; D ambiguous. Between the trimmed V and J ends, which lost 3 bases and 1 base, there was a span of 6 bases. This CDR3 comprises 13 residues. CDR3 coding DNA: TGTGCCAGCAGTTTCATGGAGAACACTGAAGCTTTCTTT. Translation: CASSFMENTEAFF.

Here the CDR3 reads CASSWSPGLTNTGELFF. Written as DNA, the CDR3 is TGCGCCAGCAGTTGGAGTCCGGGACTTACGAACACCGGGGAGCTGTTTTTT. The rearrangement uses TRBV10-1 and TRBJ2-2; TRBD2 is a possible D gene (6 bases). Per the germline V gene, CDR1 is WNHNN and CDR2 is SYGVQD (reference sequence). With 5 bases removed from V and 0 bases from J, the gap between germline ends came to 16 bases. CDR3 length: 17 amino acids.

This chain joins TRBV12-3 or TRBV12-4 and TRBJ2-4; 7 bases align to TRBD1. The V and J ends lost 5 bases and 3 bases, in that order; junction bases with no gene match: 22. The CDR3 extends over 20 amino acids. CDR3 sequence: CASSPWETGSQGLDKNIQYF. The CDR3 region has the DNA TGTGCCAGCAGTCCGTGGGAGACAGGGTCCCAAGGTTTAGACAAAAACATTCAGTACTTC.

This clonotype was found a few times. V usage is TRBV20-1 and J usage is TRBJ2-1; 12 bases fit TRBD2. In germline, CDR1 is DFQATT, CDR2 SNEGSKA (reference sequence). The CDR3 has 15 residues. The CDR3 nucleotides read TGCAGCCTGCGGCGGCTAGCGGGGGGGCAAAGTGAGCAGTTCTTC. Its protein is CSLRRLAGGQSEQFF.

This clonotype showed up just a few times. The chain combines TRBV20-1 with TRBJ2-6, with D unclear. Trimming left V 5 bases short and J 0 bases short, with 11 bases between. This CDR3 has 15 residues. Germline assignment: CDR1 DFQATT and CDR2 SNEGSKA (reference sequence). This chain's CDR3 is CSAYGSPSGANVLTF. The CDR3 DNA reads as TGCAGTGCTTACGGGTCTCCCTCTGGGGCCAACGTCCTGACTTTC.

This chain uses TRBV6-6 with TRBJ2-7; TRBD2 agrees at 10 bases. Germline CDR1 and CDR2: MNHNY and SVGAGI (reference sequence). Germline trimming cut 4 bases from V and 3 bases from J; bases unmatched to any gene: 6. This CDR3 region has 15 residues. The CDR3 reads CASSSSTSGDYEQYF. The DNA for the CDR3 is TGTGCCAGCAGTTCCAGTACTAGCGGGGACTACGAGCAGTACTTC.

V usage is TRBV7-9 and J usage is TRBJ1-2; D gene ambiguous. Trimming took off 5 bases at V and 3 bases at J, with 22 bases between the two ends. The CDR3 runs to 17 residues. From germline, CDR1 is SEHNR and CDR2 FQNEAQ (reference sequence). DNA for the CDR3: TGTGCCAGCAGCCCCGCTTCCTTCGGACCTTCCGACTATGGCTACACCTTC. This codes for CASSPASFGPSDYGYTF.

This clonotype has only a few counts. The chain carries TRBV10-2 and TRBJ2-4, with D possibly called TRBD1 or TRBD2 (5 bases each). V gave up 6 bases and J gave up 0 bases, with 12 bases separating them. The CDR3 spans 15 residues. CDR1 is WSHSY, CDR2 SAAADI, per germline. CDR3 coding DNA: TGCGCCAGCAGCTTGGGGGTGGTAGCCAAAAACATTCAGTACTTC. Residues: CASSLGVVAKNIQYF.

The chain links TRBV7-8 to TRBJ1-4; no clear D gene. V shed 0 bases and J shed 6 bases, with 11 bases lying between them. Germline V gives CDR1 SGHVS, CDR2 FQNEAQ. The CDR3 loop spans 15 amino acids. The CDR3 DNA sequence: TGTGCCAGCAGCTTAGCGCGAGCCGCCCATGAAAAACTGTTTTTT. It translates to CASSLARAAHEKLFF. The full variable domain, its missing parts supplied by reference TRBV7-8 and TRBJ1-4, is GAGVSQSPRYKVAKRGQDVALRCDPISGHVSLFWYQQALGQGPEFLTYFQNEAQLDKSGLPSDRFFAERPEGSVSTLKIQRTQQEDSAVYLCASSLARAAHEKLFFGSGTQLSVL.

This clonotype was seen only a few times. V usage is TRBV5-6 and J usage is TRBJ2-5; D is perhaps TRBD1 (5 bases). The CDR3 totals 14 residues. Germline CDR1 SGHDT, CDR2 YYEEEE. V lost 4 bases to trimming and J lost 0 bases, with 10 bases between them. As DNA, the CDR3 is TGTGCCAGCAGCCGTACAGGCAACCAAGAGACCCAGTACTTC. Protein: CASSRTGNQETQYF. The variable domain in full, with the rest retrieved from reference TRBV5-6 and TRBJ2-5, is DAGVTQSPTHLIKTRGQQVTLRCSPKSGHDTVSWYQQALGQGPQFIFQYYEEEERQRGNFPDRFSGHQFPNYSSELNVNALLLGDSALYLCASSRTGNQETQYFGPGTRLLVL.

This clonotype was seen a few times. The V call is TRBV11-2, the J call TRBJ1-2, with 8 nucleotides matching TRBD1. Trimming cost V 3 bases and J 0 bases; bases outside gene matches: 3. CDR3 size: 15 residues. Germline V CDR1 and CDR2: SGHAT, FQNNGV. In DNA form, the CDR3 reads TGTGCCAGCAGCTTCGCAGGGGGCACTAACTATGGCTACACCTTC. Its protein is CASSFAGGTNYGYTF. Based on the CDR3 plus reference TRBV11-2 and TRBJ1-2, the full variable domain is EAGVAQSPRYKIIEKRQSVAFWCNPISGHATLYWYQQILGQGPKLLIQFQNNGVVDDSQLPKDRFSAERLKGVDSTLKIQPAKLEDSAVYLCASSFAGGTNYGYTFGSGTRLTVV.